The 21 T cell receptor beta chains below all came from one sample that was sequenced in a study of T cells in localized non-small cell lung cancer. The repertoire was sequenced with immunoSEQ multiplex PCR; TCRdb's copy has only in-frame clones and lacks some. The sample includes tens of thousands of clones, less than 90% seen only once; the top ten take around 1.1%. The sequencing here drew on peripheral blood, taken before any cancer treatment. These receptors were taken from a woman aged 35-75 years with stage I lung adenocarcinoma.

This chain links TRBV20-1 with TRBJ1-1; D gene ambiguous. CDR1 is DFQATT, CDR2 SNEGSKA, per germline (reference sequence). This CDR3 has 11 amino acids. V lost 3 bases to trimming and J lost 4 bases, with 6 bases between them. The CDR3 region is CSASRPTEAFF. CDR3 DNA: TGCAGTGCTAGCCGACCCACTGAAGCTTTCTTT.

The table lists this clone with a count of one. V gene TRBV6-5 combines with J gene TRBJ1-5; D not resolved. Trimming stripped 7 bases from V and 2 bases from J, with 9 bases between. Germline CDR1 is MNHEY and CDR2 is SVGAGI. This CDR3 region has 13 residues. The CDR3: CASTAGRNQPQHF. The CDR3 bases are TGTGCCAGCACCGCCGGGCGCAATCAGCCCCAGCATTTT.

The V call is TRBV7-6, the J call TRBJ2-1, with 8 bases that match TRBD2. Germline values: CDR1 SGHVS, CDR2 FNYEAQ. Losses at the gene ends were 5 bases for V and 10 bases for J; bases not matched to a gene: 13. This CDR3 region has 15 residues. CDR3 DNA sequence: TGTGCCAGCAGCGCGGGACTAGGGGGGTTATGGGAGCAGTTCTTC. Translated: CASSAGLGGLWEQFF.

The CDR3 DNA reads TGTGCCACGAGCCCCGGGACTAGCAACAATGAGCAGTTCTTC. This encodes CATSPGTSNNEQFF. The gene calls are TRBV15 and TRBJ2-1; 9 positions match TRBD2. Germline CDR1 reads LNHNV; CDR2 reads YYDKDF (reference sequence). The CDR3 runs to 14 residues. Germline trimming cut 9 bases from V and 5 bases from J; bases unmatched to any gene: 8.

This clone was observed a few times. The genes are TRBV2 and TRBJ2-5; 9 nucleotides match TRBD2. V gave up 7 bases and J gave up 4 bases; unmatched junction bases: 10. Germline V gene data show CDR1 as SNHLY and CDR2 as FYNNEI. The CDR3 runs to 15 residues. The DNA for the CDR3 is TGTGCCAGCAAACGACGGCGGGGGGGCCCAGAGACCCAGTACTTC. The encoded protein is CASKRRRGGPETQYF.

The chain recombines TRBV13 with TRBJ2-3; D perhaps matches TRBD1 (6 bases). Germline CDR1 and CDR2: PRHDT and FYEKMQ (reference sequence). CDR3 length: 14 amino acids. V was pared by 5 bases and J by 4 bases, with 13 bases between. Written as DNA, the CDR3 is TGTGCCAGCAGCAATCGTGAGGGGGCAGATACGCAGTATTTT. Protein sequence: CASSNREGADTQYF.

This chain joins TRBV2 and TRBJ2-5; 8 nucleotides line up with TRBD2. Trimming took 7 bases from V and 9 from J; bases not matched to a gene: 13. CDR1 is SNHLY and CDR2 is FYNNEI in the germline V gene. This CDR3 region has 14 residues. This CDR3 reads CASKGSGGPRAQYF. CDR3 DNA: TGTGCCAGCAAAGGGAGCGGGGGTCCTCGGGCCCAGTACTTC.

V and J are TRBV4-1 and TRBJ2-7; D is perhaps TRBD1 (5 bases). The V end was cut by 5 bases, the J end by 0 bases, with 11 bases between. Germline V lookup: CDR1 MGHRA, CDR2 YSYEKL. The CDR3 covers 14 residues. For the CDR3, the DNA is TGCGCCAGCAGCGCACAGGCGTACTCCTACGAGCAGTACTTC. It translates to CASSAQAYSYEQYF.

This clone occurred once. CDR3 coding DNA: TGTGCCAGCAGCCAGGCCGCGGGGGGCTCCTATAATTCACCCCTCCACTTT. This codes for CASSQAAGGSYNSPLHF. The chain couples TRBV14 to TRBJ1-6, with TRBD1 as a possible D gene (5 bases). CDR1 and CDR2 from the germline V gene are SGHDN and FVKESK. The CDR3 runs 17 residues. Deletions cut 3 bases from V and 0 bases from J, with 12 bases between.

The chain recombines TRBV5-4 with TRBJ2-1; 11 bases align to TRBD1. The CDR3 has 17 amino acids. J lost 3 bases, V lost 4 bases, and 9 bases had no gene match. Germline lookup yields CDR1 SGHNT and CDR2 YYREEE (reference sequence). CDR3 in DNA: TGTGCCAGCAGCCCAGGACAGGGGGCGGGGAGCTACAATGAGCAGTTCTTC. Protein sequence: CASSPGQGAGSYNEQFF.

The chain couples TRBV7-8 to TRBJ2-7, with D possibly being TRBD1 (5 bases). The CDR3 has 15 amino acids. V was pared by 7 bases and J by 2 bases, with 18 bases between. Looked up from germline, CDR1 is SGHVS and CDR2 is FQNEAQ. The CDR3 sequence is CASIHTGSGPYEQYF. The CDR3 DNA follows: TGTGCCAGCATCCATACCGGCTCAGGGCCCTACGAGCAGTACTTC.

The table lists this clone with a count of one. The rearrangement joins TRBV5-1 to TRBJ1-5, with D perhaps matching TRBD1 (5 bases). Deletions cut 6 bases from V and 8 bases from J, with 15 bases between. CDR1 and CDR2 from the germline V gene are SGHRS and YFSETQ. CDR3 length: 13 residues. DNA of the CDR3: TGCGCCAGCACCCCAGGTGGGGGTGAGCCCCAGCATTTT. Its protein is CASTPGGGEPQHF.

The chain has TRBV7-2 and TRBJ2-3; D not resolved. From germline, CDR1 is SGHTA and CDR2 FQGNSA. This CDR3 has 13 amino acids. V was shortened by 5 bases and J by 7 bases, with 13 bases between the two germline ends. CDR3 sequence reads: CASSPTEIHTQYF. The CDR3 nucleotides read TGTGCCAGCAGCCCCACCGAGATTCATACGCAGTATTTT.

V and J are TRBV21-1 and TRBJ2-5. TRBV21-1 is a recognized pseudogene. The CDR3 contains 12 residues. The CDR3 is CASSKGKETQYF. The CDR3 DNA reads as TGTGCCAGCAGCAAAGGGAAGGAGACCCAGTACTTC.

V usage is TRBV9 and J usage is TRBJ2-7; a possible D gene is TRBD2 (6 bases). Germline CDR1 SGDLS, CDR2 YYNGEE. Trimming shortened V by 2 bases and J by 7 bases, and 28 bases separated the two germline ends. This CDR3 region has 18 residues. This CDR3 is CASSVGTSMFDSTQEQYF. Written as DNA, the CDR3 is TGTGCCAGCAGCGTGGGGACTTCTATGTTCGATTCGACTCAAGAGCAGTACTTC.

The chain employs TRBV12-5 and TRBJ1-5; TRBD1 aligns across 9 bases. CDR1 and CDR2 (germline): LGHNT, FRNRAP. Unmatched junction bases numbered 1, after V lost 6 bases and J lost 4 bases. This CDR3 region has 13 residues. The CDR3 here is CASGDRGNQPQHF. The CDR3 DNA follows: TGTGCTAGTGGCGACAGGGGGAATCAGCCCCAGCATTTT.

This clone was recorded only once. This chain connects TRBV4-1 to TRBJ1-1; 9 nucleotides match TRBD1. Unmatched junction bases numbered 12, after V lost 4 bases and J lost 6 bases. CDR1 and CDR2 from the germline V gene are MGHRA and YSYEKL. The CDR3 covers 16 residues. The chain's CDR3 is CASSPGRTGVTAEAFF. CDR3 DNA sequence: TGCGCCAGCAGCCCAGGTCGGACAGGGGTCACGGCTGAAGCTTTCTTT.

Written as DNA, the CDR3 is TGTGCCAGCAGCCTCACTAGCGGGGGGACAAACCCGACCGGATACAATGAGCAGTTCTTC. It translates to CASSLTSGGTNPTGYNEQFF. This chain uses TRBV5-4 with TRBJ2-1; 12 bases map to TRBD2. Germline-derived CDR1 and CDR2 are SGHNT and YYREEE (reference sequence). Trimming took 4 bases from V and 4 from J; bases not matched to a gene: 18. CDR3 length equals 20 residues.

This CDR3 is CAGGGTGMYEQYF. The CDR3 DNA sequence: TGTGCCGGAGGGGGAACAGGGATGTACGAGCAGTACTTC. The chain carries TRBV5-3 and TRBJ2-7, with D possibly called TRBD1 or TRBD2 (6 bases each). TRBV5-3 belongs to the ORF category, with a function that is uncertain. Deletions cut 10 bases from V and 4 bases from J, with 18 bases between. CDR3 length equals 13 residues.

V and J are TRBV11-2 and TRBJ1-1; possibly TRBD1 for D (6 bases). From germline, CDR1 is SGHAT and CDR2 FQNNGV. The CDR3 is made up of 17 amino acids. Trimming stripped 0 bases from V and 1 base from J, with 15 bases between. CDR3 loop: CASSLDQAIGGNTEAFF. CDR3 DNA: TGTGCCAGCAGCTTAGATCAGGCTATAGGGGGGAACACTGAAGCTTTCTTT. The full variable domain, with the rest looked up from reference TRBV11-2 and TRBJ1-1, is EAGVAQSPRYKIIEKRQSVAFWCNPISGHATLYWYQQILGQGPKLLIQFQNNGVVDDSQLPKDRFSAERLKGVDSTLKIQPAKLEDSAVYLCASSLDQAIGGNTEAFFGQGTRLTVV.

This rearrangement joins TRBV29-1 to TRBJ2-5, with D possibly being TRBD1 (5 bases). The V end was cut by 3 bases, the J end by 5 bases, with 16 bases between. This CDR3 spans 14 amino acids. Germline-derived CDR1 and CDR2 are SQVTM and ANQGSEA. CDR3 sequence (DNA): TGCAGCGTTGACGACTTCAGGGCGGTGGAGACCCAGTACTTC. This sequence encodes CSVDDFRAVETQYF.